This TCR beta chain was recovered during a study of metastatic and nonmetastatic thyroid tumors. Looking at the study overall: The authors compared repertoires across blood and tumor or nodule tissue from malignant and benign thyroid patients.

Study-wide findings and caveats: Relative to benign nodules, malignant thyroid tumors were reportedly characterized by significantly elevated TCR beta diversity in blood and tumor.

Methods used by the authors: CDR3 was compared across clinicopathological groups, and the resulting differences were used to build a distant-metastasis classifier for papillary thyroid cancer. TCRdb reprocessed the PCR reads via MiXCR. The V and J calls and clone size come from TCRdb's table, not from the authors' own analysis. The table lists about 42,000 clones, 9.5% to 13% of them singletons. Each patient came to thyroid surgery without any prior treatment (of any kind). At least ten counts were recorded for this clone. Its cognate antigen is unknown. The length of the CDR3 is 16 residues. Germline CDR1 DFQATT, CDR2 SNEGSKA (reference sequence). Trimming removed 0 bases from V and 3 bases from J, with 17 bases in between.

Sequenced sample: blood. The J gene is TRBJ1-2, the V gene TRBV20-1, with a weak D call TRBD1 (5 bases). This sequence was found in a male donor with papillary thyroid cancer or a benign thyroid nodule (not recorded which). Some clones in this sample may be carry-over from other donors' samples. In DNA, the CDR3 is TGCAGTGCTAGAGAGGCGGGCAGGGCCTCTTACTATGGCTACACCTTC. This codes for CSAREAGRASYYGYTF.